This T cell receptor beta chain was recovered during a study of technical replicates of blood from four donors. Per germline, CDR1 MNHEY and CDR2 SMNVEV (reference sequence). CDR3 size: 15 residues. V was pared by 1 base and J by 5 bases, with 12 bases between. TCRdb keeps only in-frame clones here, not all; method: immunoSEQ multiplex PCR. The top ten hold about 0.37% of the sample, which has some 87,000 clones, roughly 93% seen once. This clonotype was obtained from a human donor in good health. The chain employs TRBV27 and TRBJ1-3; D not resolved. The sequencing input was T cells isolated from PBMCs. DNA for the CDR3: TGTGCCAGCAGTTTATACTCAGGAGGCCGAAACACCATATATTTT. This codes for CASSLYSGGRNTIYF.